These 8 T cell receptor beta chains share one sample of origin, sequenced in a study of T cell clonotyping in hematopoietic cell transplantation. Method: immunoSEQ multiplex PCR; TCRdb's copy keeps in-frame clones and lacks some. The table has about 9,400 clones, 60% to 80% seen once. This specimen consisted of PBMCs, obtained 180 days after allogeneic stem cell transplant. The receptor source for this set is a male patient between 40 and 49 years old who had an allogeneic stem cell transplant from a related donor, so the T cells may come from the graft donor. Some clones in this sample may be carry-over from other donors' samples.

The chain uses TRBV28 and TRBJ1-1, with D tentatively TRBD1 (6 bases). From germline, CDR1 is MDHEN and CDR2 SYDVKM. There are 14 residues in the CDR3. The germline V and J ends were trimmed by 5 bases and 2 bases, with 12 bases remaining between them. DNA of the CDR3: TGTGCCAGCAGTACGACAGGAGGAAACACTGAAGCTTTCTTT. Amino acids: CASSTTGGNTEAFF.

The genes are TRBV20-1 and TRBJ2-1; D gene uncertain. Germline lookup yields CDR1 DFQATT and CDR2 SNEGSKA (reference sequence). V gave up 3 bases and J gave up 7 bases, with 7 bases separating them. The CDR3 length is 11 residues. CDR3 amino acids: CSASRMNEQFF. The CDR3, as DNA: TGCAGTGCTAGTCGGATGAATGAGCAGTTCTTC.

The chain employs TRBV7-9 and TRBJ2-1; 9 nucleotides align to TRBD2. Trimming took 5 bases from V and 3 from J; bases not matched to a gene: 8. The CDR3 consists of 16 residues. Germline V gene data show CDR1 as SEHNR and CDR2 as FQNEAQ (reference sequence). The CDR3 region is CASSRLLAGSYNEQFF. The DNA of the CDR3 is TGTGCCAGCAGCCGCCTTCTAGCGGGGAGCTACAATGAGCAGTTCTTC.

The rearrangement uses TRBV7-3 and TRBJ2-5; weak D call: TRBD2 (7 bases). Trimming pared 0 bases from V and 4 bases from J, leaving 15 bases between. In germline, CDR1 is SGHTA, CDR2 FQGTGA. This CDR3 spans 16 amino acids. The CDR3 DNA follows: TGTGCCAGCAGCTTAACGGTGGGGGGGCCTCGAGAGACCCAGTACTTC. Protein sequence: CASSLTVGGPRETQYF.

This clone was seen a few times. This chain joins TRBV9 and TRBJ2-3, with D perhaps TRBD1 or TRBD2 (5 bases each). V was cut by 4 bases and J by 11 bases, with 17 bases left in between. The CDR3 sequence is 13 residues long. Germline CDR1 and CDR2: SGDLS and YYNGEE. In DNA, the CDR3 is TGTGCCAGCAGCCTAGCCCGTCAGGGAAAGCAGTATTTT. Protein: CASSLARQGKQYF.

The chain has TRBV11-1 and TRBJ2-3; D is perhaps TRBD1 (5 bases). V shed 5 bases and J shed 2 bases, with 11 bases lying between them. From germline, CDR1 is SGHAT and CDR2 FQDESV (reference sequence). This CDR3 has 14 amino acids. CDR3 sequence: CASSLRQITDTQYF. CDR3 sequence (DNA): TGTGCCAGCAGCCTGCGACAGATCACAGATACGCAGTATTTT.

The chain couples TRBV2 to TRBJ2-2; no firm D call. CDR3 size: 13 residues. The germline CDR1 and CDR2 sequences are SNHLY and FYNNEI. The V gene lost 8 bases and the J gene lost 0 bases, with 7 bases spanning the gap. CDR3 sequence reads: CASGKTNTGELFF. In DNA form, the CDR3 reads TGTGCCAGCGGGAAGACGAACACCGGGGAGCTGTTTTTT.

The V gene is TRBV11-2, the J gene TRBJ2-1; 8 bases are shared with TRBD1. The V and J ends lost 8 bases and 4 bases, in that order; junction bases with no gene match: 13. The CDR3 length is 16 residues. Looked up from germline, CDR1 is SGHAT and CDR2 is FQNNGV. Here the CDR3 DNA reads TGTGCCAGCTCGCCTTCGCCCGGGACAGGTTACAATGAGCAGTTCTTC. Protein sequence: CASSPSPGTGYNEQFF.